This T cell receptor (beta chain) was sequenced in a study of shared clonotypes between healthy human individuals. This clone turned up a few times. Sequenced by immunoSEQ multiplex PCR; TCRdb stores in-frame clones only, minus some. Seen here are about 190,000 clones, around 63% observed once, and the top ten hold more than 9%. The CDR3 sequence is 12 residues long. V was clipped by 7 bases and J by 9 bases; unmatched bases: 5. Germline V CDR1 and CDR2: MNHEY, SVGAGI. The origin of this receptor is a man in his thirties or forties in good health. The chain uses TRBV6-5 and TRBJ2-1, with 8 bases matching TRBD2. The sample consisted of memory CD4+ T cells sorted from blood. The subset is: CD45RA-negative fraction. In DNA, the CDR3 is TGTGCCAGCACCAGCGGGAGTATTGAGCAGTTCTTC. Translation gives CASTSGSIEQFF.